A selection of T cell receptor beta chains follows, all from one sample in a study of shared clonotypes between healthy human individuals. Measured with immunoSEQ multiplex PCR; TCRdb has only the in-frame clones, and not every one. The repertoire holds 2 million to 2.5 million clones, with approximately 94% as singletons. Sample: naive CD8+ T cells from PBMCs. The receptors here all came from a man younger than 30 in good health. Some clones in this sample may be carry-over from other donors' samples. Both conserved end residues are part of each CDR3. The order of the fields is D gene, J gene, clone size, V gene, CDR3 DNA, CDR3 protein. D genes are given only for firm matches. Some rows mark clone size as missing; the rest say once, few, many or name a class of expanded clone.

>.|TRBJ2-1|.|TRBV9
TGTGCCAGCAGCGTAGGGCCCTCCGCCTACAATGAGCAGTTCTTC
CASSVGPSAYNEQFF
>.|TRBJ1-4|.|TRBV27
TGTGCCAGCAGTTTAGCACAACCAACTAATGAAAAACTGTTTTTT
CASSLAQPTNEKLFF
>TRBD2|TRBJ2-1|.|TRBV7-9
TGTGCCAGCAGCGCGACTAGCGGGGCCTCCTACAATGAGCAGTTCTTC
CASSATSGASYNEQFF
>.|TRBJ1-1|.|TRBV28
TGTGCCAGCAGTTTCGGACGGCGAAACACTGAAGCTTTCTTT
CASSFGRRNTEAFF
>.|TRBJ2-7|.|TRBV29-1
TGCAGCGTTGCCGGCGGGAAGAGCTACGAGCAGTACTTC
CSVAGGKSYEQYF
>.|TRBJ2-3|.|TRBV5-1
TGCGCCAGCAGCTTGGACTCTCCCCAGGGCACAGATACGCAGTATTTT
CASSLDSPQGTDTQYF
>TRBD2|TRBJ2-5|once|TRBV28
TGTGCCAGCAGTTTATTCCCAGCGGGAGTGGAGACCCAGTACTTC
CASSLFPAGVETQYF
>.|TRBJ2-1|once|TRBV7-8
TGTGCCAGCAGCTTTGACCGCCCTCTCTACAATGAGCAGTTCTTC
CASSFDRPLYNEQFF
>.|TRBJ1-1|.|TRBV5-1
TGCGCCAGCACCCGGGGGGGAATCAGTAACACTGAAGCTTTCTTT
CASTRGGISNTEAFF
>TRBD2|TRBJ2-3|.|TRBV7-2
TGTGCCAGCAGCCCCACGAGCGGGAGAGGAGATACGCAGTATTTT
CASSPTSGRGDTQYF
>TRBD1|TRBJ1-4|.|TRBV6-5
TGTGCCAGCACAAACAGGGGGTCTGAAAAACTGTTTTTT
CASTNRGSEKLFF
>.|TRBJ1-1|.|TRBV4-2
TGTGCCAGCAGCCTAACCTCGGGGAACACTGAAGCTTTCTTT
CASSLTSGNTEAFF
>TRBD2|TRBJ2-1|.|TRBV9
TGTGCCAGCAGCCATCGTTACGGACTAGGAAAGAGGAATGTCTACAATGAGCAGTTCTTC
CASSHRYGLGKRNVYNEQFF
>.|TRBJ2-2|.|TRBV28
TGTGCCAGCATGTTTGCCGGGGAGCTGTTTTTT
CASMFAGELFF
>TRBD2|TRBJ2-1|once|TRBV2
TGTGCCAGCAGAGCCACTAGCGGGAGGGCCAATGAGCAGTTCTTC
CASRATSGRANEQFF
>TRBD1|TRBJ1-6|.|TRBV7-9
TGTGCCAGCAGCTCCGAGGACAGGCTAAATTCACCCCTCCACTTT
CASSSEDRLNSPLHF
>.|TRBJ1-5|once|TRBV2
TGTGCCAGCAGTGATAACAGTATGGAGGATCAGCCCCAGCATTTT
CASSDNSMEDQPQHF
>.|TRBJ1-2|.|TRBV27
TGTGCCAGCAGTTCCTACCTGCGGGGGAACTATGGCTACACCTTC
CASSSYLRGNYGYTF
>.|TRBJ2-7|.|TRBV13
TGTGCCAGCAGCTTAGGCCGTAGATCACCGGGCTCCTACGAGCAGTACTTC
CASSLGRRSPGSYEQYF
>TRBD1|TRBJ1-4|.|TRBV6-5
TGTGCCAGCAGTTACTCAAGGACAGGGGGCGATAAACTGTTTTTT
CASSYSRTGGDKLFF
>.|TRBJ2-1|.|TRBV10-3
TGTGCCATCAACATAGGGAACGATTCTGCGAGCTCCTACAATGAGCAGTTCTTC
CAINIGNDSASSYNEQFF
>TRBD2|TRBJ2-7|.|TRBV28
TGTGCCAGCAGTCCCCAGGGACTAGCGGGAGGCCGACCATTTTCCTACGAGCAGTACTTC
CASSPQGLAGGRPFSYEQYF
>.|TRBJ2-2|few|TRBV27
TGTGCCAGCAGCCCTGGTTGGGGGGAGCTGTTTTTT
CASSPGWGELFF
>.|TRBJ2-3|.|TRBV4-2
TGTGCCAGCAGCCAAGGTAAAAGGGATACGCAGTATTTT
CASSQGKRDTQYF
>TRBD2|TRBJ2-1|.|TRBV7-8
TGTGCCAGCAGCCCGGAAGCGGGAGTTACCTACAATGAGCAGTTCTTC
CASSPEAGVTYNEQFF
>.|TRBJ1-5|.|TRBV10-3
TGTGCCATCAGTGAAAGGGGTCGGAATCAGCCCCAGCATTTT
CAISERGRNQPQHF
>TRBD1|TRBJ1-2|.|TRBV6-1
TGTGCCAGCAGTGAAGCGTACAGGGGCGGTGTAGAGGGCTACACCTTC
CASSEAYRGGVEGYTF
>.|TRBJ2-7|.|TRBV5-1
TGCGCCAGCAGCTTGGCGGGATCCGAGCAGTACTTC
CASSLAGSEQYF
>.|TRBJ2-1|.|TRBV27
TGTGCCAGCAGTGGGGACGGGGCCTACAATGAGCAGTTCTTC
CASSGDGAYNEQFF
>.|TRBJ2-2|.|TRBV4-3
TGCGCCAGCAGCCAACCCGGCGGCGCCGGGGAGCTGTTTTTT
CASSQPGGAGELFF
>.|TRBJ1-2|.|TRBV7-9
TGTGCCAGCAGCTCAGTAAAGGGGGAAAACTATGGCTACACCTTC
CASSSVKGENYGYTF
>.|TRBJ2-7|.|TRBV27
TGTGCCAGCAGTTTTTCTGTTGGAGGGCTCGCCTACGAGCAGTACTTC
CASSFSVGGLAYEQYF
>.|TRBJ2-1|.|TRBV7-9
TGTGCCAGCAGCTTAGCAATAGGGGCCATCAATGAGCAGTTCTTC
CASSLAIGAINEQFF
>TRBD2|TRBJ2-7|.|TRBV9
TGTGCCAGCAGTTCAGGACTAGCGGGAGTTTACGAGCAGTACTTC
CASSSGLAGVYEQYF
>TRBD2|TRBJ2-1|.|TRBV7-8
TGTGCCAGCAGCCTCCGAGTAGCGGGAGCCTACAATGAGCAGTTCTTC
CASSLRVAGAYNEQFF
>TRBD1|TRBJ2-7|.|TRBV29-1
TGCAGCGTGAGGGCCGGGACAGGGGGCTACGAGCAGTACTTC
CSVRAGTGGYEQYF
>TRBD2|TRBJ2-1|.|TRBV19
TGTGCCAGTAGTCCACACGGACTAGCGGAATACAATGAGCAGTTCTTC
CASSPHGLAEYNEQFF
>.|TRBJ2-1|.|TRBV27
TGTGCCAGCAGTTTGGTAACGTGGGGTGAGCAGTTCTTC
CASSLVTWGEQFF
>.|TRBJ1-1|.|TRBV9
TGTGCCAGCAGCGCCGGAGGGACTCCCTTGCCTAACACTGAAGCTTTCTTT
CASSAGGTPLPNTEAFF
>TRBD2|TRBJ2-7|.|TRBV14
TGTGCCAGCAGCCAAGGGGCGGGAGGTCCCTCCTACGAGCAGTACTTC
CASSQGAGGPSYEQYF
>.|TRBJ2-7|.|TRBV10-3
TGTGCCATCAGTGAGAGGACAGTATACTACGAGCAGTACTTC
CAISERTVYYEQYF
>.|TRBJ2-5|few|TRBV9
TGTGCCAGCAGCGTAGAACAGGCCCAGTACTTC
CASSVEQAQYF
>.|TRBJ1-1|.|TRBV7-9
TGTGCCAGCAGCCCCGGACCCCAGGAGGCTTTCTTT
CASSPGPQEAFF
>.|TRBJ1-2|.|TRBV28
TGTGCCAGCAGTTTCTCCCCAGGGAAGGGCTACACCTTC
CASSFSPGKGYTF
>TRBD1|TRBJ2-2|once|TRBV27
TGTGCCAGCAGTTCCGGGACAGGGGTGGCCGGGGAGCTGTTTTTT
CASSSGTGVAGELFF
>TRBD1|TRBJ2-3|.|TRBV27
TGTGCCAGCAGATGGACAGGGTATACAGATACGCAGTATTTT
CASRWTGYTDTQYF
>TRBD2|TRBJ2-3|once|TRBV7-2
TGTGCCAGCAGCATAGTGGCGGGGGGCAGCACAGATACGCAGTATTTT
CASSIVAGGSTDTQYF
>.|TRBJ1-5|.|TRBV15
TGTGCCACCAGGGACCCGGAAACGGGGGAAAAAAATCAGCCCCAGCATTTT
CATRDPETGEKNQPQHF
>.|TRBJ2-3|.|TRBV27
TGTGCCACCGGCGGGGGCCTGGGGGATACGCAGTATTTT
CATGGGLGDTQYF
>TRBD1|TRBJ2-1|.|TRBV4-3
TGCGCCAGCAGTCACGACAGGGCCCCCTACAATGAGCAGTTCTTC
CASSHDRAPYNEQFF